One sample yielded the 20 T cell receptor beta chains listed below, sequenced in a study of T cells in Graves' hyperthyroidism and ophthalmopathy. Amplified TCR beta CDR3 regions came from RNA transcripts. HTBI primers drove first-round RT-PCR of the TCR CDR3. TCRdb called the multiplex PCR reads again in MiXCR, with one record for every CDR3 protein. The table shows over 650,000 distinct CDR3 sequences, with 15% to 20% occurring only once. The sample taken for sequencing was blood. The receptors come from a man between 18 and 29 years old with Graves' hyperthyroidism.

This clonotype has only a few counts. This chain connects TRBV25-1 to TRBJ1-4, with a weak D call TRBD1 (5 bases). The length of the CDR3 is 16 residues. Germline assignment: CDR1 MGHDK and CDR2 SYGVNS. V was trimmed by 4 bases and J by 0 bases, leaving 12 bases between them. The CDR3 protein is CASSASQVATNEKLFF. The CDR3 DNA sequence: TGTGCCAGCAGTGCCTCACAGGTCGCAACTAATGAAAAACTGTTTTTT.

This clonotype was seen repeatedly, ten times or more. This rearrangement joins TRBV12-3 or TRBV12-4 to TRBJ2-5; the match to TRBD2 covers 10 bases. The CDR3 consists of 17 residues. V was pared by 1 base and J by 4 bases, with 9 bases of the junction left unmatched. The CDR3 nucleotides are TGTGCCAGCAGTTTAGTGGTTAGCGGGAGGTCGTTAGAGACCCAGTACTTC. This codes for CASSLVVSGRSLETQYF.

Comments on this clonotype: The junction departs from germline at one end; a sequencing error may be responsible. The chain combines TRBV11-1 with TRBJ2-2; D is undetermined. The V gene's germline CDR1 is SGHAT and CDR2 FQDESV (reference sequence). CDR3 size: 15 residues. The CDR3 is CASSSYGWNTEELFF. In DNA, the CDR3 is TGTGCCAGCAGCTCGTACGGATGGAACACCGAGGAGCTGTTTTTT.

This chain connects TRBV27 to TRBJ2-7; 9 bases align to TRBD2. This CDR3 spans 14 amino acids. J lost 3 bases, V lost 5 bases, and 5 bases had no gene match. The germline V gene encodes CDR1 MNHEY and CDR2 SMNVEV (reference sequence). This CDR3 is CASSLSGRIYEQYF. The CDR3 bases are TGTGCCAGCAGTCTTAGCGGGAGAATCTACGAGCAGTACTTC.

The table lists this clonotype with a few counts. The rearrangement uses TRBV2 and TRBJ2-5, with no clear D. This CDR3 is 14 amino acids long. Germline lookup yields CDR1 SNHLY and CDR2 FYNNEI. V was clipped by 3 bases and J by 2 bases, with 10 bases between them. In DNA form, the CDR3 reads TGTGCCAGCAGTGAGGCGAACCTTCAAGAGACCCAGTACTTC. Residues: CASSEANLQETQYF.

This clonotype has just a few counts. This chain links TRBV20-1 with TRBJ1-1; 7 bases line up with TRBD1. Germline-derived CDR1 and CDR2 are DFQATT and SNEGSKA (reference sequence). There are 12 residues in the CDR3. For the CDR3, the DNA is TGCAGCCGGGAGGGGGCAAACACTGAAGCTTTCTTT. It encodes CSREGANTEAFF.

This clonotype was seen many times. The chain combines TRBV11-2 with TRBJ2-1; 9 bases fit TRBD2. Germline V gives CDR1 SGHAT, CDR2 FQNNGV. The ends lost 5 bases at V and 2 bases at J; junction bases unmatched: 4. The CDR3 is 15 residues long. CDR3 in DNA: TGTGCCAGCAGCCCCATAGCGGGGGCCTACAATGAGCAGTTCTTC. Translation: CASSPIAGAYNEQFF. Variable domain in full (rest from reference TRBV11-2 and TRBJ2-1): EAGVAQSPRYKIIEKRQSVAFWCNPISGHATLYWYQQILGQGPKLLIQFQNNGVVDDSQLPKDRFSAERLKGVDSTLKIQPAKLEDSAVYLCASSPIAGAYNEQFFGPGTRLTVL.

This clonotype was recorded at least ten times. The gene calls are TRBV6-1 and TRBJ2-3, with D perhaps matching TRBD1 (6 bases). V lost 6 bases and J lost 2, with 9 bases in between. The CDR3 spans 13 residues. The germline CDR1 and CDR2 sequences are MNHNS and SASEGT. CDR3 loop: CASRQGLTDTQYF. The CDR3 nucleotides are TGTGCCAGCAGACAGGGCCTCACAGATACGCAGTATTTT.

This rearrangement joins TRBV4-2 to TRBJ2-1; either TRBD1 or TRBD2 may supply D (5 bases each). There are 15 residues in the CDR3. V lost 1 base to trimming and J lost 2 bases, with 9 bases between them. Germline CDR1 and CDR2: LGHNA and YNFKEQ. CDR3 bases: TGTGCCAGCAGCCAAGCTCGGGGCACCTACAATGAGCAGTTCTTC. Translated, it gives CASSQARGTYNEQFF.

This chain links TRBV15 with TRBJ2-7, with a tentative D call TRBD1 (5 bases). Germline V gene lookup returns CDR1 LNHNV and CDR2 YYDKDF (reference sequence). This CDR3 is 17 amino acids long. Trimming took 3 bases from V and 0 from J, leaving 18 bases between them. The CDR3 here is CATSREGSGLGSYEQYF. CDR3 DNA: TGTGCCACCAGCAGGGAAGGCTCAGGGCTGGGCTCCTACGAGCAGTACTTC.

This clonotype was counted once. A much more abundant neighbour one base away suggests this may be a read error. This chain uses TRBV20-1 with TRBJ2-5, with 13 bases matching TRBD2. The CDR3 is made up of 16 amino acids. V was pared by 1 base and J by 4 bases, with 6 bases of the junction left unmatched. Germline V gives CDR1 DFQATT, CDR2 SNEGSKA (reference sequence). The DNA of the CDR3 is TGCAGTGCTAGAGGGACTAGCGGGAGCCGGGTAGAGACCCAGTACTTC. This sequence encodes CSARGTSGSRVETQYF.

This clonotype was found a few times. The rearrangement joins TRBV20-1 to TRBJ2-1; 8 bases align to TRBD2. Germline V gene lookup returns CDR1 DFQATT and CDR2 SNEGSKA (reference sequence). Unmatched junction bases numbered 3, after V lost 1 base and J lost 4 bases. The CDR3 sequence is 14 residues long. The CDR3 DNA reads TGCAGTGCTAGAGGGACTAGCAGGTACAATGAGCAGTTCTTC. It yields the protein CSARGTSRYNEQFF.

This clonotype came up a few times. The rearrangement uses TRBV6-1 and TRBJ1-1; D gene unclear. This CDR3 region has 13 residues. V dropped 10 bases and J dropped 2 bases, with 14 bases sitting between them. CDR1 is MNHNS and CDR2 is SASEGT in the germline V gene. CDR3 protein: CANLSRRNTEAFF. In DNA form, the CDR3 reads TGTGCCAACCTAAGCCGGCGAAACACTGAAGCTTTCTTT.

A few counts support this clonotype. The V gene is TRBV20-1, the J gene TRBJ2-1, with TRBD1 as a possible D gene (6 bases). This CDR3 is 16 amino acids long. V was clipped by 1 base and J by 0 bases, with 13 bases between them. Germline V gives CDR1 DFQATT, CDR2 SNEGSKA (reference sequence). Here the CDR3 reads CSARAPRDNSYNEQFF. The CDR3 DNA reads as TGCAGTGCTAGAGCACCCAGGGACAACTCCTACAATGAGCAGTTCTTC.

The V gene is TRBV27, the J gene TRBJ2-7; D uncertain. Germline-derived CDR1 and CDR2 are MNHEY and SMNVEV (reference sequence). This CDR3 spans 15 amino acids. V lost 0 bases, J lost 3 bases, and 12 bases lay in between. CDR3 residues: CASSLSSSRIYEQYF. As DNA, the CDR3 is TGTGCCAGCAGTTTATCGTCAAGTCGCATCTACGAGCAGTACTTC.

This clonotype was seen ten or more times. The CDR3 here is CASSFGDPRGEQYF. CDR3 coding DNA: TGTGCCAGCAGTTTCGGCGACCCCCGGGGCGAGCAGTACTTC. The rearrangement links TRBV28 to TRBJ2-7; tentatively, D is TRBD2 (5 bases). Trimming stripped 3 bases from V and 6 bases from J, with 15 bases between. CDR1 and CDR2 (germline): MDHEN, SYDVKM. The CDR3 length is 14 residues.

This clonotype has a handful of counts. V and J are TRBV4-3 and TRBJ1-2; tentatively, D is TRBD1 (6 bases). The CDR3 is made up of 15 amino acids. Germline V gene data show CDR1 as LGHNA and CDR2 as YSLEER. V was cut by 0 bases and J by 4 bases, with 12 bases left in between. The CDR3 nucleotides read TGCGCCAGCAGCCAAGATGTGGGGACACGCTATGGCTACACCTTC. Translation: CASSQDVGTRYGYTF.

This clonotype appeared a few times. The chain is built from TRBV20-1 and TRBJ1-6; D remains ambiguous. This CDR3 comprises 14 residues. V was trimmed by 3 bases and J by 14 bases, leaving 20 bases between them. CDR1 is DFQATT and CDR2 is SNEGSKA in the germline V gene (reference sequence). CDR3 in amino acids: CSASRSDQVSSLHF. The CDR3 region has the DNA TGCAGTGCTAGTCGGAGTGATCAGGTTTCCTCCCTCCACTTT.

In its sample, this clonotype was seen a few times. V is TRBV2 and J is TRBJ1-1; D is unclear. Trimming removed 5 bases at V and 0 bases at J, with 10 bases between. The germline V gene encodes CDR1 SNHLY and CDR2 FYNNEI. The CDR3 sequence is 14 residues long. The CDR3 DNA follows: TGTGCCAGCAGTAGGAAAACCTTGAACACTGAAGCTTTCTTT. It translates to CASSRKTLNTEAFF.

This clonotype appeared many times. This chain links TRBV6-6 with TRBJ2-3; D remains ambiguous. Germline V gene sequence: CDR1 MNHNY, CDR2 SVGAGI (reference sequence). The CDR3 sequence is 14 residues long. V lost 0 bases and J lost 4, with 8 bases in between. This CDR3 is CASSYSNVADTQYF. The CDR3 DNA follows: TGTGCCAGCAGTTACTCGAATGTGGCAGATACGCAGTATTTT.